This T cell receptor beta chain was retrieved from a study of a mutant IDH1 vaccine in newly diagnosed glioma. The CDR3 spans 17 residues. Per the germline V gene, CDR1 is LNHDA and CDR2 is SQIVND (reference sequence). The V and J ends lost 6 bases and 6 bases, in that order; junction bases with no gene match: 12. Libraries were prepared by immunoSEQ multiplex PCR; TCRdb keeps only in-frame clonotypes and omits some of them. This table has 30,000 to 35,000 clones, approximately 89% appearing once. Time point denoted: week 47, end of study. The vaccine gave 300 ug of a 20-mer mutant IDH1 peptide subcutaneously per dose. Patients underwent eight vaccinations, which took place in weeks 1, 3, 5, 7, 11, 15, 19 and 23. A word on this clone: The antigen remains undetermined.

The sample was PBMCs, taken from a glioma patient whose treatment included an IDH1 peptide vaccine. The sequence was collected from a man aged 40-49 years with glioma. The chain carries TRBV19 and TRBJ1-6, with 9 positions matching TRBD1. The CDR3 loop reads CASSHGQGPGGNSPLHF. The CDR3 DNA follows: TGTGCCAGTAGCCACGGACAGGGGCCGGGGGGTAATTCACCCCTCCACTTT.